The clone carrying this T cell receptor (beta chain) was picked up one time. This sample is drawn from a study of cytomegalovirus exposure and HLA in healthy donors. Study summary: A previous analysis identified fewer than 130 million unique TCR beta sequences derived from 180 million or so T cells.

V shed 1 base and J 6 bases; nucleotides not matched to a gene: 7. Germline values: CDR1 SGHRS, CDR2 YFSETQ. This CDR3 comprises 16 residues. In the PCR, 60 Vbeta and 13 Jbeta primers were used. In the original processing: Per a later analysis, the number of unique TCR beta chains was some 82 million, of which 9 million to 14 million were shared. Generated by immunoSEQ multiplex PCR, the TCRdb table keeps only in-frame clones and is missing some. That table is the source of V, J and clone size, and D and trimming were worked out from the DNA. The sample comprises under 200,000 clones, around 80% of which are singletons, and 6.3% rests with the top ten.

The sample consisted of PBMCs. This receptor was identified in a man in his forties or fifties in good health and CMV-seropositive. The chain links TRBV5-1 to TRBJ2-1, with 10 positions matching TRBD2. The CDR3 here is CASSLTLSGGANEQFF. The CDR3 coding sequence is TGCGCCAGCAGCTTGACCCTAAGCGGGGGGGCCAATGAGCAGTTCTTC.